This TCR beta chain was retrieved from a study of blood T cell repertoires in COVID-19. Across the whole study: There were acute and convalescent COVID-19 samples, and they came from the United States, Italy and Spain. The analysed material was cDNA or gDNA that came from T cells, B-cell-depleted T cells, or PBMCs.

As processed by the authors: Nucleated cell number was recorded as an estimate derived from reference gene primer amplification. Sequencing was performed with immunoSEQ multiplex PCR; in TCRdb, only in-frame clones are kept and a portion is missing. The V and J calls and the clone size are those of that table, but D and trimming were determined from the DNA. The table lists about 46,000 clones, roughly nine tenths of them singletons. This clone showed up just once. The germline V and J ends were trimmed by 1 base and 1 base, with 8 bases remaining between them. The CDR3 runs to 14 residues. Germline CDR1 and CDR2: MNHEY and SVGEGT.

The J gene is TRBJ2-7, the V gene TRBV6-2 or TRBV6-3; D unclear. The receptor was isolated from a man in his sixties with active or convalescent COVID-19. The sequenced sample consisted of peripheral blood. The CDR3 sequence: CASSYWPRSYEQYF. CDR3 nucleotides: TGTGCCAGCAGTTACTGGCCTAGGTCCTACGAGCAGTACTTC.